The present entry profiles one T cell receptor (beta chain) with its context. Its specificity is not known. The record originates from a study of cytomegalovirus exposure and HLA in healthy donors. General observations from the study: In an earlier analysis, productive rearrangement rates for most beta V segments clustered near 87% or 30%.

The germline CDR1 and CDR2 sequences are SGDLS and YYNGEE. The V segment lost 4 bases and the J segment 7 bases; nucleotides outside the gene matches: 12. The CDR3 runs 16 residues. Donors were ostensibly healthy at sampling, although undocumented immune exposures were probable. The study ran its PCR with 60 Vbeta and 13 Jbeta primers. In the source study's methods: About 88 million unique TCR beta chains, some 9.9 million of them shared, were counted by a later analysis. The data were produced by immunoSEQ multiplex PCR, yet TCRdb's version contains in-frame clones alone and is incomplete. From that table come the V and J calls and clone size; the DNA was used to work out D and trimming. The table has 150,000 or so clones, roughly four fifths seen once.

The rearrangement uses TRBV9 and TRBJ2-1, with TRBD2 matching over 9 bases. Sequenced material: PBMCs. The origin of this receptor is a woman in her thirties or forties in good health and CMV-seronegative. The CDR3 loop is CASSFGTSGYGNEQFF. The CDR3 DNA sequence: TGTGCCAGCAGCTTCGGAACTAGCGGGTATGGGAATGAGCAGTTCTTC.